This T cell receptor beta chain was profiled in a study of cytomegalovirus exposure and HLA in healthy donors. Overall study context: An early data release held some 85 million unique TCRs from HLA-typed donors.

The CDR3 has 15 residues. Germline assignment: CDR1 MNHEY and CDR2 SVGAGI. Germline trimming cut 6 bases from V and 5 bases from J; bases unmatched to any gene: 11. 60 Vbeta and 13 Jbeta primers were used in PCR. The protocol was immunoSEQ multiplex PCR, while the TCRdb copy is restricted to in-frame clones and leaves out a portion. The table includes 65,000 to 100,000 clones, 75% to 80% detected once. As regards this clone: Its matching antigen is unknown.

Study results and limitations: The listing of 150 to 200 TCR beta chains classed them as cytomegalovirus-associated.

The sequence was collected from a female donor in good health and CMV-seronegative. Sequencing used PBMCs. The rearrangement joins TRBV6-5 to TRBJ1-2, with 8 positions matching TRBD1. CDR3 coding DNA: TGTGCCAGCAGCCCCGTCGGACAGGGCGAATATGGCTACACCTTC. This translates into CASSPVGQGEYGYTF.